The entry that follows covers one T cell receptor (beta chain) sequence. The target antigen is unknown. The data were obtained in a study of cytomegalovirus exposure and HLA in healthy donors. Whereas donors were nominally healthy upon sampling, unrecorded immune exposures were probable. Whole-study findings and limits: Among CMV-associated TCR beta chains, most appeared HLA-restricted in a later analysis. There were several of the most significant clusters that appeared linked to common viral pathogens in a later analysis. Per a later analysis, 18,000 or so TCR beta sequences showed association with HLA alleles at 0.05 false discovery rate.

Amplification used 60 Vbeta primers and 13 Jbeta primers. The table came from immunoSEQ multiplex PCR; TCRdb's copy has only in-frame clones and leaves some out. Of 150,000 to 200,000 clones detected, about four fifths appear once; the ten largest clones hold 6% to 8%. Germline CDR1 is MNHEY and CDR2 is SMNVEV (reference sequence). CDR3 length equals 16 residues. V shed 2 bases and J shed 0 bases, with 8 bases lying between them. The sample was PBMCs. The TCR comes from a male donor in good health and CMV-seropositive. This chain links TRBV27 with TRBJ2-6, with a weak D call TRBD1 (6 bases). The CDR3: CASSLTGRSGANVLTF. CDR3 bases: TGTGCCAGCAGTTTAACAGGGCGCTCTGGGGCCAACGTCCTGACTTTC.